Listed here is a single T cell receptor beta chain. Germline CDR1 and CDR2: SGHTS and YDEGEE. V shed 5 bases and J 7 bases; nucleotides not matched to a gene: 13. This CDR3 is 16 amino acids long. This sample is drawn from a study of blood T cell repertoires in COVID-19. Looking at the study overall: Nucleic acid was either cDNA or gDNA, and it came from T cells, B-cell-depleted T cells, or PBMCs.

The assay was immunoSEQ multiplex PCR, and TCRdb's table has in-frame clones only and misses some. The profile shows tens of thousands of clones, around four fifths of them singletons. Specimen: peripheral blood. This receptor was taken from a man aged 45 to 65 with active or convalescent COVID-19. This chain joins TRBV5-8 and TRBJ1-5, with 9 bases aligning to TRBD1. The CDR3 DNA sequence: TGTGCCAGCAGACAAATGACAGGGGGTTCGCGGCAGCCCCAGCATTTT. This translates into CASRQMTGGSRQPQHF.